This TCR beta chain is from a study of regulatory T cells in long-lasting Graves disease (dated by TCRdb to the early 2020s). For the study in its entirety: Patients with newly diagnosed Graves' disease had been on antithyroid drugs for under 3 months. This study used TCR sequencing and RNA sequencing of peripheral blood to compare persistent Graves' disease patients against newly diagnosed Graves' disease patients. The study was conducted in China and was registered as a clinical trial. TCR sequencing covered about 13 persistent and approximately 20 newly diagnosed Graves' disease patients, about 35 samples in total.

Sequences LGHDT (CDR1) and YNNKEL (CDR2) are obtained from the germline V gene (reference sequence). The junction carries 4 bases between V and J, which are trimmed by 3 bases and 5 bases respectively. Including cysteine and phenylalanine, the CDR3 has 11 amino acids. This entry keeps only the CDR3 DNA: 33 bases, framed from base 1. Library generation was performed with multiplex PCR. This sample was sequenced with an Illumina HiSeq 4000. CDR3 regions were amplified by Arm-PCR with iRepertoire HTBI primers to construct TCR beta libraries. Gel purification was performed on PCR products prior to sequencing. Per the source publication's procedure: Gene usage analysis of CDR3 amino acid clonotypes used the 62 TRBV and around 13 TRBJ segments found across samples. COPE and FqMerger were used to merge filtered high-quality paired reads into contigs. Contigs were aligned with BLAST to IMGT TRBV, TRBD and TRBJ reference genes, and CDR3 was defined per IMGT. Any clonotype with a frequency above 0.1% was classified as a highly expanded clone. Shannon entropy was used to measure repertoire diversity, and the Gini coefficient was used to measure V-J evenness. A clonotype was considered public if more than one individual shared it. In-frame beta chains were kept once TCRdb had trimmed the public reads at Q25 with fastp and called clones with MiXCR. Rows with one shared CDR3 protein collapse into an entry with the most common genes and DNA. The V and J calls and clone size come from TCRdb's table, not from the authors' own analysis. This sample comprises 400,000 to 500,000 distinct CDR3 sequences, roughly 17% of them detected only once. The top ten constitute under 30% of the sample.

Regarding this clonotype: No antigen is known for it. Base qualities were left out, and no much larger clone turns up one base away.

The sample's time point label, in plain terms: newly diagnosed GD, antithyroid drugs for less than 3 months. For both TCR sequencing and RNA sequencing, RNA was extracted from PBMCs in TRIzol. The diagnosis of Graves' disease followed American Thyroid Association guidelines. Recruitment of patients was carried out at an endocrinology department in Xi'an, China. From each patient, around 9 milliliters of peripheral blood was collected into an EDTA anticoagulant tube. Ficoll Paque Plus density gradient separation was used to isolate PBMCs, and no further T cell sorting was done. An Agilent 2100 Bioanalyzer and agarose gel were used to assess RNA quality, and a NanoDrop 2000 was used to measure RNA concentration. Overall study outcomes, separate from this receptor: Sequencing and analysis were limited to the TCR beta chain. Peripheral blood alone was examined, since thyroid tissue, which constituted the primary lesion, could not be accessed. Persistent patients shared more public clonotypes among themselves (around 3,000) than newly diagnosed patients did (approximately 900). Persistent disease showed preferential use of TRBV28, TRBJ1-2 and TRBJ2-5, whereas newly diagnosed disease favored TRBV20-1 and TRBJ2-1. The authors acknowledged the small sample size as a limitation that may reduce accuracy. Compared with newly diagnosed patients, patients with persistent Graves' disease had lower TCR Shannon entropy and fewer highly expanded clones, which suggests clonal expansion.

These data were also reused for a study on T cells in Graves' hyperthyroidism and ophthalmopathy. The second publication reports: Stable Graves' hyperthyroidism was defined as the absence of progression to ophthalmopathy over 18 months of follow-up. Hyperthyroidism patients were newly diagnosed, had a disease duration of under 2 months, and were aged 18 to 65 years. Exclusion was applied to patients with uncontrolled infections, other autoimmune diseases, pregnancy or lactation. Diagnoses were established on the basis of clinical symptoms, serum thyroxine and TRAb, thyroid ultrasound, and orbital computed tomography. The TCR CDR3 was subjected to a first round of RT-PCR using the HTBI primer set and the Qiagen OneStep RT-PCR kit. Most expanded thyroid clonotypes (frequency above 0.001) were also detected in blood, a finding suggesting that blood repertoires may reflect thyroid immune responses. A model built on a 13 V-J signature distinguished ophthalmopathy from stable hyperthyroidism, reaching 85% to 90% sensitivity and 81.08% specificity in cross-validation and 80%/75% in testing. During validation, the model predicted progression to ophthalmopathy a median of roughly 7.1 months ahead of onset, with 60% to 71% sensitivity and 72.22% specificity. A discovery cohort of roughly 100 patients, roughly 40 with Graves' ophthalmopathy and 57 with stable Graves' hyperthyroidism, was used to find distinguishing TCR V-J signatures. Prospective prediction of ophthalmopathy was tested in an independent validation cohort of approximately 18 hyperthyroidism patients and around 16 patients who later progressed to ophthalmopathy. The approximately 98 discovery patients were randomly divided into training and test sets at a 7:3 ratio. The study also compared thyroid tissue and blood T-cell repertoires from over 5 Graves' hyperthyroidism patients. Following sampling, methimazole starting at 30 mg daily was given to hyperthyroidism patients, and high-dose intravenous methylprednisolone was given to ophthalmopathy patients. Libraries were constructed in a second round of multiplex PCR, after which size selection and purification were performed. Paired-end sequencing of the libraries was performed with 100 bp reads on an Illumina HiSeq2000. SOAPnuke was used to process the raw data, throwing out any read that contained adapters or uncalled bases, had a mean Phred below 15, or lacked an exact constant-primer or identifier match. COPE v1.2.5 was used to merge the high-quality paired reads, and each unique nucleotide sequence was defined as a clonotype. Clonotypes were aligned to IMGT TRBV, TRBD and TRBJ reference segments using MiTCR v1.1. Analysis was restricted to V-J combinations with a frequency above 0.0001, which covered 99.2% of repertoires. The TCS score was defined as F50 (clonal expansion) divided by E x V (chaos), with BLOSUM62-based TCRdist calculated between CDR3 peptides within each V-J. Welch's t-statistics and random forest reduced 450 to 600 V-J features to 13, which were used in a naive Bayes classifier (R e1071). Sample size was not statistically predetermined, and investigators were not blinded to group allocation. The paper describes TCR Vbeta CDR3 sequencing of 140 or so peripheral blood samples, made up of 43 ophthalmopathy patients, around 78 hyperthyroidism patients and approximately 17 progressor patients.

The receptor's source is a young woman with Graves disease. Donor details come from another sample of the same person, matched by shared clones. This receptor chain uses TRBV3-1 and TRBJ2-5, with the D gene too uncertain to name. The sequencing here drew on peripheral blood mononuclear cells (PBMCs), taken at new diagnosis, from a patient treated with antithyroid drugs. CDR3 loop: CASSHSETQYF. DNA sequence: TGTGCCAGCAGCCACTCGGAGACCCAGTACTTC.